This T cell receptor beta chain was profiled in a study of tumor and adjacent non-tumor tissue in lung cancer. Study-wide context: There were roughly 11 adenocarcinoma, a couple of squamous cell carcinoma and 1 small cell lung cancer cases.

In germline, CDR1 is SGHNT, CDR2 YENEEA. The CDR3 totals 16 residues. With 8 bases removed from V and 0 bases from J, the gap between germline ends came to 16 bases. Relative to its sample, this clonotype is medium-sized. As yet, its antigen is unknown. The template was RNA from unsorted bulk tissue. Newly diagnosed lung cancer patients had thoracic surgery in China, August–November 2014, without prior chemotherapy. Overall study results and limits: Normal lung showed higher cumulative top 100 clone frequency than tumor.

A modified ARM-PCR protocol with three rounds of nested PCR amplified TCRbeta. MiXCR, applied by TCRdb to the multiplex PCR reads, yields one record per CDR3 protein. The sample shows about 93,000 distinct CDR3 sequences, approximately 65% of them seen only once. This receptor was taken from a man aged 55 to 70 with non-small cell lung cancer. The sample comprised lung tumor tissue. The chain carries TRBV11-3 and TRBJ2-2; weak D call: TRBD2 (6 bases). The CDR3 loop is CASGSGELTNTGELFF. CDR3 bases: TGTGCCAGCGGGTCGGGGGAGCTAACGAACACCGGGGAGCTGTTTTTT.